The 15 T cell receptor beta chains in this list originate from one sample, sequenced in a study of shared clonotypes between healthy human individuals. Assay: immunoSEQ multiplex PCR; the TCRdb copy retains only in-frame clones and omits some. The data hold some 2.1 million clones, with roughly 94% observed a single time. Sequencing was carried out using naive CD4+ T cells sorted from blood. Documented subset: CD45RA+ positively selected. These receptors were collected from a man younger than 35 in good health.

The rearrangement links TRBV2 to TRBJ2-7; maybe TRBD1 (5 bases). The CDR3 spans 12 residues. Germline V lookup: CDR1 SNHLY, CDR2 FYNNEI. Trimming cost V 6 bases and J 3 bases, with 9 bases left between them. This chain's CDR3 is CASRKDNYEQYF. In nucleotides, the CDR3 is TGTGCCAGCAGAAAGGACAACTACGAGCAGTACTTC.

This clone has just one count. The genes are TRBV6-5 and TRBJ1-5; possible D gene TRBD1, 6 bases. The V gene lost 10 bases and the J gene lost 6 bases, with 16 bases spanning the gap. The CDR3 contains 13 residues. Germline V gene data show CDR1 as MNHEY and CDR2 as SVGAGI. The CDR3 bases are TGTGCCACCCAAAGGGGGGCAGCTCAGCCCCAGCATTTT. Protein sequence: CATQRGAAQPQHF.

V gene TRBV6-4 combines with J gene TRBJ1-1, with 8 positions matching TRBD1. Germline values: CDR1 MRHNA, CDR2 SNTAGT. Germline trimming cut 5 bases from V and 6 bases from J; bases unmatched to any gene: 5. The CDR3 totals 13 residues. The CDR3 coding sequence is TGTGCCAGCAGTTATGGACAGGGCGCTGAAGCTTTCTTT. Its translation is CASSYGQGAEAFF.

Regarding this clone: This specimen includes other DNA sequences encoding the same CDR3. The chain combines TRBV7-2 with TRBJ2-2; D may be TRBD2 (7 bases). From germline, CDR1 is SGHTA and CDR2 FQGNSA. Trimming stripped 0 bases from V and 4 bases from J, with 9 bases between. The CDR3 has 15 residues. The CDR3 protein is CASSLAGGGTGELFF. The CDR3 DNA reads as TGTGCCAGCAGCTTAGCGGGAGGGGGCACCGGGGAGCTGTTTTTT.

J is TRBJ2-3 and V is TRBV4-3; D perhaps matches TRBD2 (6 bases). V shed 0 bases and J shed 0 bases, with 10 bases lying between them. The CDR3 is made up of 16 amino acids. The germline gives CDR1 LGHNA, CDR2 YSLEER. The CDR3 DNA is TGCGCCAGCAGCCAAGATTGGGGGACTAGCACAGATACGCAGTATTTT. This sequence encodes CASSQDWGTSTDTQYF.

Only one count was recorded for this clone. The chain uses TRBV7-2 and TRBJ1-5; D remains unclear. This CDR3 region has 14 residues. V lost 1 base and J lost 6, with 10 bases in between. Looked up from germline, CDR1 is SGHTA and CDR2 is FQGNSA. The CDR3 bases are TGTGCCAGCAGCTTAGTGGGAGGGCCTCAGCCCCAGCATTTT. This translates into CASSLVGGPQPQHF. Supplemented by reference TRBV7-2 and TRBJ1-5, the full variable domain reads GAGVSQSPSNKVTEKGKDVELRCDPISGHTALYWYRQSLGQGLEFLIYFQGNSAPDKSGLPSDRFSAERTGGSVSTLTIQRTQQEDSAVYLCASSLVGGPQPQHFGDGTRLSIL.

This chain joins TRBV7-9 and TRBJ2-5; weak D call: TRBD2 (5 bases). V lost 1 base to trimming and J lost 5 bases, with 11 bases between them. The CDR3 is 14 amino acids. Germline CDR1 SEHNR, CDR2 FQNEAQ (reference sequence). The CDR3 sequence is CASSLVGLAETQYF. DNA for the CDR3: TGTGCCAGCAGCTTAGTAGGCCTAGCCGAGACCCAGTACTTC.

The chain recombines TRBV18 with TRBJ1-4; a weak D match, TRBD1 (6 bases). Trimming shortened V by 4 bases and J by 2 bases, and 14 bases separated the two germline ends. CDR1 is KGHSH and CDR2 is LQKENI in the germline V gene. CDR3 length: 16 residues. The CDR3 loop is CASSLRARGTNEKLFF. Written as DNA, the CDR3 is TGTGCCAGCTCACTACGGGCCAGGGGTACTAATGAAAAACTGTTTTTT.

This clone was detected only once. The chain has TRBV11-3 and TRBJ2-5; TRBD1 is a possible D gene (6 bases). V lost 4 bases and J lost 0, with 18 bases in between. Germline loops: CDR1 SGHNT, CDR2 YENEEA. The CDR3 covers 17 residues. The CDR3 here is CASSSWDETGDQETQYF. The CDR3 nucleotides are TGTGCCAGCAGCTCTTGGGACGAGACAGGAGACCAAGAGACCCAGTACTTC.

The chain uses TRBV29-1 and TRBJ2-1, with a weak D call TRBD1 (6 bases). Per the germline V gene, CDR1 is SQVTM and CDR2 is ANQGSEA. V was trimmed by 0 bases and J by 10 bases, leaving 13 bases between them. The CDR3 spans 13 residues. The CDR3 region has the DNA TGCAGCGTTGAAGAGCCCCCACAGGGAGAGCAGTTCTTC. Translation gives CSVEEPPQGEQFF.

Notes on this clone: This sequence may be a read error, since a much larger clone differs from it by one base. Other DNA sequences within the sample encode an identical CDR3. The chain joins TRBV9 to TRBJ1-5, with D tentatively TRBD1 (6 bases). The CDR3 extends over 14 amino acids. The germline V gene has CDR1 SGDLS and CDR2 YYNGEE. Deletions cut 0 bases from V and 4 bases from J, with 8 bases between. CDR3 DNA sequence: TGTGCCAGCAGCGTAGGTCAGGGGAATCAGCCCCAGCATTTT. Amino acids: CASSVGQGNQPQHF. Drawing the rest from reference TRBV9 and TRBJ1-5, the complete variable domain is DSGVTQTPKHLITATGQRVTLRCSPRSGDLSVYWYQQSLDQGLQFLIQYYNGEERAKGNILERFSAQQFPDLHSELNLSSLELGDSALYFCASSVGQGNQPQHFGDGTRLSIL.

This chain links TRBV5-4 with TRBJ1-1, with 7 bases fitting TRBD1. CDR3 length: 14 amino acids. The germline gives CDR1 SGHNT, CDR2 YYREEE (reference sequence). V lost 1 base and J lost 6; bases outside the gene matches: 6. The CDR3 DNA follows: TGTGCCAGCAGCTTGTGGGACAGAGGCGCTGAAGCTTTCTTT. It translates to CASSLWDRGAEAFF.

V gene TRBV27 combines with J gene TRBJ2-7; 13 bases line up with TRBD2. The CDR3 extends over 14 amino acids. The ends lost 8 bases at V and 5 bases at J; junction bases unmatched: 6. Per germline, CDR1 MNHEY and CDR2 SMNVEV (reference sequence). The CDR3 nucleotides are TGTGCCAGCCGGAGACTAGCGGGAGGTCACGAGCAGTACTTC. This gives the protein CASRRLAGGHEQYF.

The chain couples TRBV25-1 to TRBJ1-2; perhaps TRBD1 as D (6 bases). Trimming stripped 6 bases from V and 4 bases from J, with 12 bases between. Per the germline V gene, CDR1 is MGHDK and CDR2 is SYGVNS. The CDR3 covers 13 residues. The CDR3 is CASRRGERYGYTF. CDR3 nucleotide sequence: TGTGCCAGCAGAAGGGGGGAGCGCTATGGCTACACCTTC.

V gene TRBV7-9 combines with J gene TRBJ1-4; no definite D call. The V gene lost 3 bases and the J gene lost 6 bases, with 5 bases spanning the gap. Germline CDR1 reads SEHNR; CDR2 reads FQNEAQ (reference sequence). The CDR3 extends over 12 amino acids. For the CDR3, the DNA is TGTGCCAGCAGCTTTAGTTATGAAAAACTGTTTTTT. This sequence encodes CASSFSYEKLFF.